These 27 T cell receptor beta chains came from one sample sequenced in a study of cytomegalovirus exposure and HLA in healthy donors. The PCR had 60 Vbeta and 13 Jbeta primers. The table came from immunoSEQ multiplex PCR; TCRdb's copy has only in-frame clones and leaves some out. The sample has roughly 92,000 clones; 65% to 90% are singletons. The sample taken for sequencing was PBMCs. The receptors originated from a woman in her 70s in good health and CMV-seropositive.

V gene TRBV18 combines with J gene TRBJ2-1, with 11 bases aligning to TRBD2. Germline V gives CDR1 KGHSH, CDR2 LQKENI. J lost 9 bases, V lost 2 bases, and 6 bases had no gene match. The CDR3 consists of 15 residues. The CDR3 spells CASSPGDSGRAEQFF. The CDR3 nucleotides read TGTGCCAGCTCACCAGGTGATAGCGGGAGGGCTGAGCAGTTCTTC.

This clone was detected once. The rearrangement uses TRBV5-6 and TRBJ2-5, with 7 bases that match TRBD1. Germline V gene sequence: CDR1 SGHDT, CDR2 YYEEEE. Trimming cost V 2 bases and J 5 bases; bases outside gene matches: 9. The CDR3 sequence is 15 residues long. This chain's CDR3 is CASSFRQGNIETQYF. The CDR3 DNA reads TGTGCCAGCAGCTTCCGACAGGGTAATATTGAGACCCAGTACTTC. The whole variable domain, remainder taken from reference TRBV5-6 and TRBJ2-5, is DAGVTQSPTHLIKTRGQQVTLRCSPKSGHDTVSWYQQALGQGPQFIFQYYEEEERQRGNFPDRFSGHQFPNYSSELNVNALLLGDSALYLCASSFRQGNIETQYFGPGTRLLVL.

This clone was detected only a few times. This chain uses TRBV4-3 with TRBJ1-3, with D possibly TRBD1 on 6 matching bases. Trimming pared 6 bases from V and 8 bases from J, leaving 17 bases between. Germline V lookup: CDR1 LGHNA, CDR2 YSLEER. The CDR3 spans 14 residues. CDR3 in amino acids: CASSPGGRVDTIYF. The CDR3 DNA sequence: TGCGCCAGCAGTCCGGGGGGGCGGGTAGACACCATATATTTT.

This chain connects TRBV14 to TRBJ1-1; D call uncertain. The V and J ends lost 2 bases and 1 base respectively, with 5 bases between them. Looked up from germline, CDR1 is SGHDN and CDR2 is FVKESK. This CDR3 comprises 13 residues. Here the CDR3 reads CASSQTTNTEAFF. CDR3 bases: TGTGCCAGCAGCCAAACAACGAACACTGAAGCTTTCTTT.

The chain employs TRBV12-5 and TRBJ2-1, with TRBD2 identical over 8 bases. The CDR3 has 15 residues. V was clipped by 3 bases and J by 4 bases; unmatched bases: 5. CDR1 is LGHNT, CDR2 FRNRAP, per germline. Here the CDR3 reads CASGFMAGGYNEQFF. The CDR3 region has the DNA TGTGCTAGTGGTTTTATGGCGGGAGGTTACAATGAGCAGTTCTTC.

V is TRBV2 and J is TRBJ1-2; D is unclear. CDR1 is SNHLY and CDR2 is FYNNEI in the germline V gene. V gave up 5 bases and J gave up 5 bases, with 6 bases separating them. The CDR3 length is 11 residues. CDR3: CASSLLYGYTF. For the CDR3, the DNA is TGTGCCAGCAGTCTTCTTTATGGCTACACCTTC.

This chain links TRBV5-4 with TRBJ2-7, with D perhaps matching TRBD1 (5 bases). V lost 4 bases and J lost 3, with 17 bases in between. Per germline, CDR1 SGHNT and CDR2 YYREEE (reference sequence). There are 15 residues in the CDR3. This CDR3 reads CASSVSLAQGYEQYF. The CDR3 coding sequence is TGTGCCAGCAGCGTGTCACTCGCTCAGGGCTACGAGCAGTACTTC.

The chain is built from TRBV19 and TRBJ1-5; D possibly corresponds to TRBD1 (5 bases). From germline, CDR1 is LNHDA and CDR2 SQIVND (reference sequence). The germline V and J ends were trimmed by 6 bases and 7 bases, with 16 bases remaining between them. This CDR3 is built from 14 residues. The CDR3 DNA is TGTGCCAGTAGCCTTGGGGGGGGGAGCCAGCCCCAGCATTTT. This codes for CASSLGGGSQPQHF.

This clone was recorded once. The CDR3 DNA follows: TGTGCCAGCAGCTTGGACACCCGAACCACTGAAGCTTTCTTT. This gives the protein CASSLDTRTTEAFF. V and J are TRBV7-3 and TRBJ1-1, with a weak D call TRBD1 (5 bases). The V gene's germline CDR1 is SGHTA and CDR2 FQGTGA. The CDR3 is made up of 14 amino acids. V lost 3 bases to trimming and J lost 4 bases, with 12 bases between them.

This chain connects TRBV4-1 to TRBJ2-1; 9 nucleotides agree with TRBD1. With V trimmed by 8 bases and J by 9 bases, 14 bases remained unmatched. Germline CDR1 reads MGHRA; CDR2 reads YSYEKL. This CDR3 has 15 residues. CDR3 DNA sequence: TGCGCCAGCTCTCTCCTTCCCGGGACAGGGATTGAGCAGTTCTTC. Protein product: CASSLLPGTGIEQFF.

J is TRBJ2-5 and V is TRBV5-4, with D perhaps TRBD1 (6 bases). The end of the DNA is better explained by TRBJ2-7, so the J call may be wrong. This CDR3 has 15 amino acids. In germline, CDR1 is SGHNT, CDR2 YYREEE (reference sequence). CDR3 coding DNA: TGTGCCAGCAGGGTTACCTCAGGGGCGAACTACGAGCAGTACTTC. Protein: CASRVTSGANYEQYF.

The chain recombines TRBV2 with TRBJ2-7; TRBD2 agrees at 11 bases. J was trimmed by 5 bases and V by 1 base; bases with no gene match: 7. This CDR3 is 16 amino acids long. Germline V gene data show CDR1 as SNHLY and CDR2 as FYNNEI. The CDR3 nucleotides are TGTGCCAGCAGTGAAGATGGGACTAGCGGAGGGAACGAGCAGTACTTC. Its protein is CASSEDGTSGGNEQYF.

This clone has a handful of counts. The chain is built from TRBV5-6 and TRBJ1-4; perhaps TRBD1 as D (5 bases). Germline values: CDR1 SGHDT, CDR2 YYEEEE. CDR3 size: 15 residues. This CDR3 reads CASRGVGGGQQKLFF. The CDR3 bases are TGTGCAAGTCGAGGGGTGGGAGGAGGACAACAAAAACTGTTTTTT.

J is TRBJ2-7 and V is TRBV4-2, with unresolved D. This CDR3 comprises 11 residues. V lost 6 bases and J lost 2, with 5 bases in between. Germline CDR1 reads LGHNA; CDR2 reads YNFKEQ. CDR3 bases: TGTGCCAGCAGTCCTCCCTACGAGCAGTACTTC. It translates to CASSPPYEQYF.

The rearrangement joins TRBV30 to TRBJ1-2, with 8 nucleotides matching TRBD1. There are 13 residues in the CDR3. Germline CDR1 is GTSNPN and CDR2 is SVGIG (reference sequence). The V and J ends lost 5 bases and 8 bases, in that order; junction bases with no gene match: 10. Here the CDR3 DNA reads TGTGCCTGGGCGCGGGACAGGCCTTTGGGCTACACCTTC. Its translation is CAWARDRPLGYTF.

The rearrangement uses TRBV9 and TRBJ2-1, with 8 bases that match TRBD2. Unmatched junction bases numbered 7, after V lost 3 bases and J lost 8 bases. This CDR3 is 14 amino acids long. The germline V gene encodes CDR1 SGDLS and CDR2 YYNGEE. The CDR3 DNA sequence: TGTGCCAGCAGCGCAGGGACTAGTCCCCATGAGCAGTTCTTC. It specifies CASSAGTSPHEQFF.

This chain connects TRBV5-1 to TRBJ1-5; TRBD1 agrees at 9 bases. From germline, CDR1 is SGHRS and CDR2 YFSETQ. The length of the CDR3 is 16 residues. V shed 4 bases, J shed 5 bases, and the junction held 10 bases outside the gene matches. CDR3 sequence: CASSQNPGQGYQPQHF. The CDR3 bases are TGCGCCAGCAGCCAAAACCCGGGACAGGGTTATCAGCCCCAGCATTTT. The full variable domain, its missing parts supplied by reference TRBV5-1 and TRBJ1-5, is KAGVTQTPRYLIKTRGQQVTLSCSPISGHRSVSWYQQTPGQGLQFLFEYFSETQRNKGNFPGRFSGRQFSNSRSEMNVSTLELGDSALYLCASSQNPGQGYQPQHFGDGTRLSIL.

This chain uses TRBV11-3 with TRBJ2-7; 7 bases match TRBD1. The CDR3 spans 15 residues. Germline CDR1 and CDR2: SGHNT and YENEEA. With 4 bases clipped from V and 0 bases from J, the junction kept 6 bases outside the gene matches. CDR3 DNA sequence: TGTGCCAGCAGCTCACAGACAGGGTACTCCTACGAGCAGTACTTC. As protein: CASSSQTGYSYEQYF.

J is TRBJ2-7 and V is TRBV7-8; D possibly corresponds to TRBD2 (6 bases). Germline V lookup: CDR1 SGHVS, CDR2 FQNEAQ. CDR3 length: 14 amino acids. Trimming took off 1 base at V and 0 bases at J, with 7 bases between the two ends. CDR3 amino acids: CASSLGGVSYEQYF. The CDR3 DNA reads TGTGCCAGCAGCTTAGGGGGGGTCTCCTACGAGCAGTACTTC.

V usage is TRBV7-2 and J usage is TRBJ2-7; 7 bases map to TRBD1. The germline V gene has CDR1 SGHTA and CDR2 FQGNSA. The ends lost 0 bases at V and 4 bases at J; junction bases unmatched: 6. The CDR3 is 15 amino acids. In nucleotides, the CDR3 is TGTGCCAGCAGCTTAGCGGGGACAGAGGCGTACGAGCAGTACTTC. Translated: CASSLAGTEAYEQYF. The variable domain in full, completed from reference TRBV7-2 and TRBJ2-7, reads GAGVSQSPSNKVTEKGKDVELRCDPISGHTALYWYRQSLGQGLEFLIYFQGNSAPDKSGLPSDRFSAERTGGSVSTLTIQRTQQEDSAVYLCASSLAGTEAYEQYFGPGTRLTVT.

This clone was counted a few times. The J gene is TRBJ1-6, the V gene TRBV27; D is possibly TRBD1 (6 bases). The germline CDR1 and CDR2 sequences are MNHEY and SMNVEV (reference sequence). The CDR3 has 14 amino acids. V was cut by 7 bases and J by 4 bases, with 11 bases left in between. In DNA, the CDR3 is TGTGCCAGCACCAAACAGGGTTATAATTCACCCCTCCACTTT. This sequence encodes CASTKQGYNSPLHF.

The chain combines TRBV7-2 with TRBJ2-1; 7 nucleotides align to TRBD2. The V gene end was trimmed by 2 bases and the J gene end by 6 bases; junction bases not matched to a gene: 10. The germline CDR1 and CDR2 sequences are SGHTA and FQGNSA. The CDR3 has 16 amino acids. In DNA form, the CDR3 reads TGTGCCAGCAGCTTACCGGGACTAAGGGGTTCCAATGAGCAGTTCTTC. Its protein product is CASSLPGLRGSNEQFF.

The DNA of the CDR3 is TGTGCCAGCTCACTCTTCGGTGGCAATCAGCCCCAGCATTTT. It yields the protein CASSLFGGNQPQHF. V usage is TRBV18 and J usage is TRBJ1-5; unclear D gene. The length of the CDR3 is 14 residues. Trimming removed 4 bases at V and 2 bases at J, with 9 bases between. Germline V lookup: CDR1 KGHSH, CDR2 LQKENI.

The chain links TRBV4-3 to TRBJ1-4; 10 bases agree with TRBD1. The CDR3 runs to 17 residues. Germline CDR1 is LGHNA and CDR2 is YSLEER. V was clipped by 4 bases and J by 4 bases; unmatched bases: 9. In DNA, the CDR3 is TGCGCCAGCAGCCCGCAGACAGGGGGCAATTTTAATGAAAAACTGTTTTTT. This translates into CASSPQTGGNFNEKLFF.

The V gene is TRBV29-1, the J gene TRBJ2-2; TRBD2 aligns across 11 bases. Per germline, CDR1 SQVTM and CDR2 ANQGSEA. CDR3 size: 14 residues. Germline trimming cut 3 bases from V and 6 bases from J; bases unmatched to any gene: 3. Here the CDR3 DNA reads TGCAGCGTTGATACTAGCGGGAGTGCCGGGGAGCTGTTTTTT. This encodes CSVDTSGSAGELFF.

This chain connects TRBV4-3 to TRBJ2-5; a possible D gene is TRBD2 (5 bases). The V gene lost 0 bases and the J gene lost 4 bases, with 12 bases spanning the gap. From germline, CDR1 is LGHNA and CDR2 YSLEER. The CDR3 loop spans 15 amino acids. CDR3 sequence (DNA): TGCGCCAGCAGCCAAGATAAACTAGGGCGAGAGACCCAGTACTTC. It encodes CASSQDKLGRETQYF.

The chain combines TRBV19 with TRBJ1-1, with 7 nucleotides matching TRBD1. Germline V gives CDR1 LNHDA, CDR2 SQIVND (reference sequence). Germline trimming cut 11 bases from V and 3 bases from J; bases unmatched to any gene: 12. The CDR3 is 14 residues long. The CDR3 DNA follows: TGTGCCGCGAACCTCAGGGGGGAGTACACTGAAGCTTTCTTT. Protein sequence: CAANLRGEYTEAFF.